The source of this T cell receptor (beta chain) is a study of CD8 T cells in Susac syndrome. Random hexamers were used to reverse transcribe the RNA input (about 0.5 to 1 ug). TCRdb re-called the immunoSEQ multiplex PCR reads through MiXCR, storing one row per CDR3 protein. The sample shows about 53,000 distinct CDR3 sequences, 85% to 95% of them seen only once. All included Susac syndrome patients satisfied recently defined diagnostic criteria for definite or probable disease. From germline, CDR1 is SGHKS and CDR2 YYEKEE (reference sequence). The CDR3 is 11 residues long. Trimming pared 5 bases from V and 2 bases from J, leaving 2 bases between.

Sequenced sample: CD8+ T cells from PBMCs. The chain combines TRBV5-5 with TRBJ2-1; D is unresolved. The clonotype was recovered from a human donor with Susac syndrome. CDR3 sequence: CASRTYNEQFF. CDR3 in DNA: TGTGCCAGCAGGACCTACAATGAGCAGTTCTTC.